A selection of T cell receptor beta chains follows, all from one sample in a study of blood T cell repertoires in COVID-19. Clones were sequenced by immunoSEQ multiplex PCR, and TCRdb holds only the in-frame ones, with some missing. The sample comprises 200,000 to 250,000 clones, around 90% of which are singletons, and about 15% rests with the top ten. Material: PBMCs or T cells enriched from blood (not recorded which). The receptors were sampled from a man aged 25 to 40 who had been exposed to COVID-19. CDR3s include the opening cysteine and the closing phenylalanine or tryptophan. Fields, in order: D gene, clone size, J gene, V gene, CDR3 protein, CDR3 DNA. D genes are given only for firm matches. Some rows have no size entry. The others give once, few or many, or a class for an expanded clone.

D gene: NA
clone size: NA
J gene: TRBJ1-2
V gene: TRBV7-9
CDR3 protein: CALLDRGNGYTF
CDR3 DNA: TGTGCCCTACTCGATCGGGGGAATGGCTACACCTTC

D gene: TRBD1
clone size: NA
J gene: TRBJ1-5
V gene: TRBV7-3
CDR3 protein: CASTKPATGVKQPQHF
CDR3 DNA: TGTGCCAGCACCAAACCCGCGACAGGGGTGAAGCAGCCCCAGCATTTT

D gene: TRBD1
clone size: NA
J gene: TRBJ2-1
V gene: TRBV5-4
CDR3 protein: CASSSDRGPAAEQFF
CDR3 DNA: TGTGCCAGCAGCTCCGACAGGGGGCCGGCCGCTGAGCAGTTCTTC

D gene: TRBD2
clone size: NA
J gene: TRBJ2-3
V gene: TRBV7-9
CDR3 protein: CASSQAQSGLAGPTDTQYF
CDR3 DNA: TGTGCCAGCAGTCAAGCTCAATCGGGACTAGCGGGGCCCACAGATACGCAGTATTTT

D gene: TRBD1
clone size: once
J gene: TRBJ1-6
V gene: TRBV3-1/TRBV3-2
CDR3 protein: CASSRLGTGTNSPLHF
CDR3 DNA: TGTGCCAGCAGCCGCCTAGGGACAGGGACCAATTCACCCCTCCACTTT

D gene: TRBD1
clone size: NA
J gene: TRBJ1-3
V gene: TRBV5-4
CDR3 protein: CASSRSTGTDSGNTIYF
CDR3 DNA: TGTGCCAGCAGCCGTTCAACCGGGACAGACTCTGGAAACACCATATATTTT

D gene: TRBD1
clone size: NA
J gene: TRBJ2-5
V gene: TRBV5-6
CDR3 protein: CASSPRLRQGKYQETQYF
CDR3 DNA: TGTGCCAGCAGCCCCCGTCTCCGACAGGGAAAGTACCAAGAGACCCAGTACTTC

D gene: TRBD1
clone size: few
J gene: TRBJ2-7
V gene: TRBV19
CDR3 protein: CASSIEPGQGGYEQYF
CDR3 DNA: TGTGCCAGTTCGATAGAACCGGGACAGGGGGGTTACGAGCAGTACTTC

D gene: NA
clone size: NA
J gene: TRBJ1-2
V gene: TRBV28
CDR3 protein: CASSRSDGTGTYGYTF
CDR3 DNA: TGTGCCAGCAGTAGAAGCGACGGAACAGGAACCTATGGCTACACCTTC

D gene: NA
clone size: NA
J gene: TRBJ1-2
V gene: TRBV27
CDR3 protein: CASSPQGNYGYTF
CDR3 DNA: TGTGCCAGCAGTCCACAGGGTAATTATGGCTACACCTTC

D gene: TRBD1
clone size: NA
J gene: TRBJ2-3
V gene: TRBV6-4
CDR3 protein: CASSDSDRELRDTQYF
CDR3 DNA: TGTGCCAGCAGTGACTCCGACAGGGAACTTCGAGATACGCAGTATTTT

D gene: TRBD2
clone size: NA
J gene: TRBJ2-1
V gene: TRBV3-1/TRBV3-2
CDR3 protein: CASSPGGAEFYNEQFF
CDR3 DNA: TGTGCCAGCAGCCCGGGGGGAGCGGAGTTCTACAATGAGCAGTTCTTC

D gene: TRBD2
clone size: NA
J gene: TRBJ2-3
V gene: TRBV5-4
CDR3 protein: CASSLQGTSGADTQYF
CDR3 DNA: TGTGCCAGCAGCTTGCAGGGGACTAGCGGGGCAGATACGCAGTATTTT

D gene: TRBD1
clone size: NA
J gene: TRBJ1-2
V gene: TRBV23-1
CDR3 protein: CASSHPQTGNDYGYTF
CDR3 DNA: TGCGCCAGCAGTCACCCCCAGACAGGGAATGACTATGGCTACACCTTC

D gene: NA
clone size: few
J gene: TRBJ1-6
V gene: TRBV15
CDR3 protein: CATSREGRDSPLHF
CDR3 DNA: TGTGCCACCAGCAGAGAAGGGAGGGATTCACCCCTCCACTTT

D gene: TRBD2
clone size: NA
J gene: TRBJ2-3
V gene: TRBV19
CDR3 protein: CASSLPSGGVDTQYF
CDR3 DNA: TGTGCCAGTAGTTTGCCTAGCGGGGGTGTTGATACGCAGTATTTT

D gene: NA
clone size: few
J gene: TRBJ2-2
V gene: TRBV6-5
CDR3 protein: CASRASFSNTGELFF
CDR3 DNA: TGTGCCAGCAGAGCCTCCTTTTCGAACACCGGGGAGCTGTTTTTT

D gene: TRBD2
clone size: NA
J gene: TRBJ2-2
V gene: TRBV5-1
CDR3 protein: CASSLAAGELFF
CDR3 DNA: TGCGCCAGCAGCCTAGCGGCCGGGGAGCTGTTTTTT

D gene: NA
clone size: NA
J gene: TRBJ2-6
V gene: TRBV4-3
CDR3 protein: CASSRVGASGANVLTF
CDR3 DNA: TGCGCCAGCAGCCGGGTTGGGGCCTCTGGGGCCAACGTCCTGACTTTC

D gene: NA
clone size: NA
J gene: TRBJ2-3
V gene: TRBV15
CDR3 protein: CATTPGSPPITDTQYF
CDR3 DNA: TGTGCCACCACCCCGGGATCCCCACCCATCACAGATACGCAGTATTTT

D gene: NA
clone size: NA
J gene: TRBJ1-2
V gene: TRBV7-2
CDR3 protein: CASTYRTDYYGYTF
CDR3 DNA: TGTGCCAGCACCTATAGGACAGATTACTATGGCTACACCTTC

D gene: NA
clone size: NA
J gene: TRBJ1-6
V gene: TRBV19
CDR3 protein: CASTGSGINSPLHF
CDR3 DNA: TGTGCCAGTACTGGTTCAGGGATAAATTCACCCCTCCACTTT

D gene: TRBD1
clone size: NA
J gene: TRBJ2-7
V gene: TRBV9
CDR3 protein: CASSPQGVPSDEQYF
CDR3 DNA: TGTGCCAGCAGCCCCCAGGGGGTACCTTCGGACGAGCAGTACTTC

D gene: TRBD2
clone size: NA
J gene: TRBJ2-1
V gene: TRBV25-1
CDR3 protein: CAASGGFPYNEQFF
CDR3 DNA: TGTGCCGCCTCGGGGGGGTTCCCCTACAATGAGCAGTTCTTC

D gene: TRBD2
clone size: NA
J gene: TRBJ2-1
V gene: TRBV3-1/TRBV3-2
CDR3 protein: CASRPGGAYNEQFF
CDR3 DNA: TGTGCGTCGCGACCGGGGGGGGCCTACAATGAGCAGTTCTTC

D gene: TRBD2
clone size: NA
J gene: TRBJ2-5
V gene: TRBV30
CDR3 protein: CAWGTGLAGGRETQYF
CDR3 DNA: TGTGCCTGGGGAACTGGACTAGCGGGGGGCAGAGAGACCCAGTACTTC

D gene: TRBD1
clone size: NA
J gene: TRBJ1-4
V gene: TRBV7-9
CDR3 protein: CASSNDRALNEKLFF
CDR3 DNA: TGTGCCAGCAGTAATGACAGGGCCCTTAATGAAAAACTGTTTTTT

D gene: NA
clone size: NA
J gene: TRBJ2-3
V gene: TRBV5-4
CDR3 protein: CASSPLAEADTQYF
CDR3 DNA: TGTGCCAGCAGCCCGTTGGCAGAAGCGGATACGCAGTATTTT

D gene: NA
clone size: NA
J gene: TRBJ1-4
V gene: TRBV19
CDR3 protein: CASSINIGEKLFF
CDR3 DNA: TGTGCCAGTAGTATAAATATCGGGGAAAAACTGTTTTTT

D gene: TRBD1
clone size: NA
J gene: TRBJ1-1
V gene: TRBV27
CDR3 protein: CASSLQGGGMNTEAFF
CDR3 DNA: TGTGCCAGCAGTCTGCAGGGGGGCGGCATGAACACTGAAGCTTTCTTT

D gene: NA
clone size: NA
J gene: TRBJ1-6
V gene: TRBV7-9
CDR3 protein: CASSMSLGGHNSPLHF
CDR3 DNA: TGTGCCAGCAGCATGTCGCTCGGGGGGCATAATTCACCCCTCCACTTT

D gene: NA
clone size: NA
J gene: TRBJ1-5
V gene: TRBV6-1
CDR3 protein: CASSEVGRTAAQHF
CDR3 DNA: TGTGCCAGCAGTGAAGTCGGAAGAACAGCGGCCCAGCATTTT

D gene: TRBD2
clone size: NA
J gene: TRBJ2-3
V gene: TRBV25-1
CDR3 protein: CASSGLRGEDTQYF
CDR3 DNA: TGTGCCAGCAGTGGCCTACGGGGGGAGGATACGCAGTATTTT